The 18 T cell receptor beta chains below come from one sample, sequenced in a study of tissue T cells after allogeneic stem cell transplantation. Some clones are missing from TCRdb's copy, which holds only in-frame ones; the method was immunoSEQ multiplex PCR. The repertoire holds about 10,000 clones, roughly two fifths seen once, with about 1.9% in the top ten. Indicated time point: mouse harvest day 7 after allogeneic transplant. The graft held 10^6 splenic CD5+ T cells and 10^7 T-cell-depleted bone marrow cells. Input material: skin. The origin of the receptors is a female BALB/c mouse given C57BL/6 T cells with graft-versus-host disease after an allogeneic hematopoietic cell transplant.

As regards this clone: Gene names denote mouse genes. Read sequence stops 1 residue before the CDR3 end, and the germline J gene provides the missing end. The chain links TRBV3 to TRBJ2-7; D may be TRBD1 (5 bases). The CDR3 loop spans 13 amino acids. Trimming shortened V by 4 bases and J by 2 bases, and 9 bases separated the two germline ends. Germline V lookup: CDR1 SNHLY, CDR2 FYNGKV (reference sequence). The CDR3 loop reads CASSSGQTYEQYF. CDR3 DNA (partial): TGTGCCAGCAGCTCTGGACAAACCTATGAACAGTAC.

In regard to this clone: Gene labels here are mouse ones. The read halts 1 residue ahead of the CDR3 end, with the missing end drawn from the germline J gene. The chain is built from TRBV26 and TRBJ1-1; D call uncertain. In germline, CDR1 is KGHPV, CDR2 FQNQEV (reference sequence). The V and J ends lost 1 base and 0 bases respectively, with 9 bases between them. The CDR3 runs to 15 residues. The DNA read from the CDR3 is TGTGCCAGCAGTCTGTGGGGAGGCTCAAACACAGAAGTCTTC. It codes for CASSLWGGSNTEVF. The entire CDR3 reads CASSLWGGSNTEVFF.

About this clone itself: Gene names follow the mouse nomenclature. Read sequence stops 1 residue before the CDR3 end, and the germline J gene provides the missing end. The gene calls are TRBV12-2 and TRBJ2-5, with D perhaps TRBD2 (7 bases). This CDR3 region has 14 residues. Germline V lookup: CDR1 SGHLS, CDR2 HYDKME. Trimming removed 4 bases at V and 0 bases at J, with 10 bases between. Partial CDR3 DNA: TGTGCCAGCTCACCTGGGGGCAACCAAGACACCCAGTAC. Its translation: CASSPGGNQDTQY. The whole CDR3 protein reads CASSPGGNQDTQYF.

This clone was detected a few times. The germline and genes are mouse ones. The read stops 1 residue short of the end of the CDR3; the missing end is completed from the germline J gene. The chain carries TRBV13-2 and TRBJ2-1; D unclear. CDR1 NNHNN and CDR2 SYGAGS come from the germline V gene (reference sequence). The CDR3 is 14 amino acids. V dropped 1 base and J dropped 0 bases, with 5 bases sitting between them. The sequenced CDR3 bases are TGTGCCAGCGGTGATCGGGGTAACTATGCTGAGCAGTTC. Its translation: CASGDRGNYAEQF. The entire CDR3 is CASGDRGNYAEQFF.

By sample share, this clone is medium-sized. The gene symbols are mouse symbols. The read terminates 1 residue ahead of where the CDR3 ends, so the germline J gene completes it. The rearrangement links TRBV26 to TRBJ2-1, with a weak D call TRBD1 (5 bases). V gave up 3 bases and J gave up 0 bases, with 9 bases separating them. In germline, CDR1 is KGHPV, CDR2 FQNQEV (reference sequence). This CDR3 has 15 amino acids. The CDR3 is CASSLRQYNYAEQFF. The part of the CDR3 DNA that was read is TGTGCCAGCAGTCTCCGACAGTATAACTATGCTGAGCAGTTC.

As to this clone: Genes and germline come from the mouse. The read gets to within 1 residue of the CDR3 end, and the germline J gene fills in the rest. The V and J genes are TRBV26 and TRBJ1-1; D gene unclear. Germline values: CDR1 KGHPV, CDR2 FQNQEV (reference sequence). The CDR3 length is 13 residues. The V and J ends lost 6 bases and 0 bases respectively, with 8 bases between them. The DNA read from the CDR3 is TGTGCCAGCAGCGACAATGCAAACACAGAAGTCTTC. Translating gives CASSDNANTEVF. Given in full, the CDR3 is CASSDNANTEVFF. The full variable domain, its missing parts supplied by reference TRBV26 and TRBJ1-1, is NSKVIQTPRYLVKGQGQKAKMRCIPEKGHPVVFWYQQNKNNEFKFLINFQNQEVLQQIDMTEKRFSAECPSNSPCSLEIQSSEAGDSALYLCASSDNANTEVFFGKGTRLTVV.

This clone has just a few counts. Gene labels here are mouse ones. The read is 1 residue too short to cover the CDR3 end, so that end is filled in from the germline J gene. The chain is built from TRBV16 and TRBJ2-4, with D maybe TRBD1 (6 bases). Per the germline V gene, CDR1 is SGHSA and CDR2 is FRNQAP. Trimming cost V 1 base and J 7 bases, with 9 bases left between them. There are 13 residues in the CDR3. The part of the CDR3 DNA that was read is TGTGCAAGCAGCTTAGGAGGGGGAGACACCTTGTAC. Its protein is CASSLGGGDTLY. The full CDR3 protein is CASSLGGGDTLYF.

On this clone: Mouse germline and gene names are used. Coverage ceases 1 residue before the CDR3 finishes, and the germline J gene fills in the end. The chain is built from TRBV3 and TRBJ1-4, with unresolved D. This CDR3 contains 15 residues. Germline loops: CDR1 SNHLY, CDR2 FYNGKV (reference sequence). Deletions cut 4 bases from V and 0 bases from J, with 9 bases between. This CDR3 reads CASSSNGVSNERLFF. The CDR3 bases that were read are TGTGCCAGCAGCTCGAACGGGGTTTCCAACGAAAGATTATTT.

This clone has a handful of counts. Germline and genes: mouse. The read is 1 residue too short to cover the CDR3 end, so that end is filled in from the germline J gene. V gene TRBV26 combines with J gene TRBJ2-4, with 12 bases lining up with TRBD2. Germline loops: CDR1 KGHPV, CDR2 FQNQEV (reference sequence). This CDR3 is built from 15 residues. Trimming at V came to 5 bases and at J to 2 bases, leaving 2 bases not matched to a gene. CDR3 DNA (partial): TGTGCCAGCAGTAGGACTGGGGGGGTTCAAAACACCTTGTAC. As protein: CASSRTGGVQNTLY. The full CDR3 reads CASSRTGGVQNTLYF.

As concerns this clone: Germline and genes: mouse. Read sequence stops 1 residue before the CDR3 end, and the germline J gene provides the missing end. The gene calls are TRBV16 and TRBJ2-4; 7 bases align to TRBD2. The J segment lost 7 bases and the V segment lost 4 bases, leaving 2 bases of the junction unmatched. Germline CDR1 SGHSA, CDR2 FRNQAP. The length of the CDR3 is 12 residues. The covered CDR3 bases are TGTGCAAGCAGCTCGGGGGGGGACACCTTGTAC. Translated, it gives CASSSGGDTLY. The full CDR3 reads CASSSGGDTLYF.

This clone has more than one count but fewer than ten. Any gene name here is a mouse gene name. Coverage ceases 1 residue before the CDR3 finishes, and the germline J gene fills in the end. The rearrangement joins TRBV3 to TRBJ2-7; D call uncertain. Germline V gene data show CDR1 as SNHLY and CDR2 as FYNGKV (reference sequence). This CDR3 comprises 12 residues. V lost 1 base, J lost 5 bases, and 6 bases lay in between. The CDR3 loop reads CASSLGVDEQYF. The sequenced CDR3 bases are TGTGCCAGCAGCTTAGGGGTAGATGAACAGTAC.

The table lists this clone with a few counts. Genes and germline come from the mouse. The read stops 1 residue short of the end of the CDR3; the missing end is completed from the germline J gene. The chain combines TRBV26 with TRBJ1-1, with TRBD1 matching 10 bases. The germline V gene encodes CDR1 KGHPV and CDR2 FQNQEV (reference sequence). This CDR3 comprises 16 residues. V lost 2 bases to trimming and J lost 0 bases; unmatched junction nucleotides: 3. The CDR3 sequence: CASSLPGQGANTEVFF. CDR3 DNA, as far as it was read: TGTGCCAGCAGTCTGCCTGGACAGGGGGCAAACACAGAAGTCTTC.

By its share, this clone is medium-sized (0.01 to 0.1%). Mouse gene names and germline throughout. The read ends 1 residue shy of where the CDR3 ends; the end is completed using the germline J gene. V and J are TRBV26 and TRBJ2-7; no clear D gene. The CDR3 is 12 amino acids. Trimming shortened V by 3 bases and J by 3 bases, and 6 bases separated the two germline ends. The V gene's germline CDR1 is KGHPV and CDR2 FQNQEV (reference sequence). CDR3 sequence reads: CASSLHVYEQYF. The DNA read from the CDR3 is TGTGCCAGCAGTCTCCACGTCTATGAACAGTAC.

Remarks on this clone: Gene names are mouse gene names. Read data end 1 residue before the CDR3 end; the end is taken from the germline J gene. The V call is TRBV15, the J call TRBJ2-5, with D possibly being TRBD2 (6 bases). This CDR3 is 14 amino acids long. V was cut by 3 bases and J by 4 bases, with 11 bases left in between. Germline-derived CDR1 and CDR2 are SGHND and FRSKSL. The CDR3 loop is CASSFLLGEDTQYF. CDR3 DNA (partial): TGTGCCAGCAGTTTCTTACTGGGAGAAGACACCCAGTAC.

In this sample, this clone turned up a few times. Here the gene names and germline are mouse. The sequenced fragment ends 1 residue before the CDR3 boundary, so the rest is inferred from the germline J gene. V usage is TRBV14 and J usage is TRBJ2-2; TRBD1 aligns across 7 bases. This CDR3 contains 15 residues. The V gene end was trimmed by 2 bases and the J gene end by 2 bases; junction bases not matched to a gene: 3. The V gene's germline CDR1 is SGHDT and CDR2 FRDEAV. CDR3 sequence: CASSLAGGNTGQLYF. The CDR3 bases that were read are TGTGCCAGCAGTTTGGCAGGGGGTAACACCGGGCAGCTCTAC.

In this sample, this clone turned up once. Gene names follow the mouse nomenclature. The observed sequence ends 1 residue before the CDR3 terminus, with the missing tail filled in from the germline J gene. The V and J genes are TRBV23 and TRBJ2-4. The CDR3 contains 13 residues. The V gene's germline CDR1 is KGHTA and CDR2 FQNQQP. This CDR3 is CSSSQSSQNTLYF. The sequenced part of the CDR3 DNA is TGCTCCAGCAGTCAATCGAGTCAAAACACCTTGTAC.

A few counts support this clone. The gene names given are mouse names. The read falls 1 residue short of the CDR3 end, and the missing part is taken from the germline J gene. This chain joins TRBV26 and TRBJ2-7; possible D gene TRBD1, 6 bases. The CDR3 consists of 12 residues. V was cut by 1 base and J by 7 bases, with 8 bases left in between. Germline-derived CDR1 and CDR2 are KGHPV and FQNQEV (reference sequence). The CDR3 sequence: CASSLFRGEQYF. The CDR3 bases that were read are TGTGCCAGCAGTCTGTTCAGGGGAGAACAGTAC.

By frequency in the sample, this clone is medium-sized. Mouse gene names and germline throughout. The CDR3 extends 1 residue past the end of the read, so its final part is completed from the germline J gene. Other DNA sequences from this sample encode an identical CDR3 as well. The chain links TRBV20 to TRBJ2-7; D assignment may be TRBD1 or TRBD2 (5 bases each). CDR1 and CDR2 from the germline V gene are GFQATS and STVNSAI. The CDR3 extends over 11 amino acids. V lost 1 base and J 4 bases, leaving 5 bases between the germline ends. The CDR3 sequence: CGARGGYEQYF. The sequenced part of the CDR3 DNA is TGTGGTGCTAGGGGGGGGTATGAACAGTAC.